This TCR beta chain was sequenced during a study of tumor and adjacent non-tumor tissue in lung cancer. Study background: Some 3.9 million productive TCRbeta reads were obtained per sample on average. Findings and caveats of the study: Normal lung showed higher cumulative top 100 clone frequency than tumor. Shorter survival was associated with higher TCR diversity in tumors. TCR diversity was significantly greater in tumor than normal lung tissue.

TCRbeta libraries were built with three rounds of nested PCR, modified from ARM-PCR. TCRdb re-called the multiplex PCR reads through MiXCR, storing one row per CDR3 protein. The sample shows 90,000 to 100,000 distinct CDR3 sequences, 80% of them seen only once. The template was RNA from unsorted bulk tissue. The normal lung tissue was taken more than 3 cm from the tumor edge. This CDR3 has 15 amino acids. Germline assignment: CDR1 MNHEY and CDR2 SVGAGI. This clonotype has only one observation. What it binds is unknown. The junction departs from the called germline gene at one end, perhaps through a read error.

Sequencing was carried out using distant non-tumor lung tissue. This receptor was taken from a man in his fifties or sixties with small cell lung cancer. The chain couples TRBV6-5 to TRBJ2-3; D is uncertain. CDR3 residues: CANSYSNSRQDTQYF. The DNA for the CDR3 is TGTGCCAACAGTTACTCGAATAGCCGACAAGATACGCAGTATTTT.